Only a few counts were recorded for the clone carrying this TCR beta chain. Its antigen is currently unknown. V lost 0 bases and J lost 4; bases outside the gene matches: 4. There are 16 residues in the CDR3. Germline V lookup: CDR1 SGHNT, CDR2 YENEEA. The source of the sample is a study of T cells after yellow fever vaccination. About the research overall: Researchers used SMART-Seq v4 Ultra Low Input to prepare fractions that had low cell numbers.

Regarding the study as a whole: Reappearing after the booster were most of the clones from primary vaccination (around 96% CD4, 75% to 90% CD8). There was a possibility that FACS-sorted repertoires contained abundant clonotypes contaminating from the bulk population.

Production of TCR cDNA was by 5'RACE template switching, which also added a universal primer site and UMIs. TCRdb re-called the 5' RACE reads through MiXCR, storing one row per CDR3 protein. The sample comprises 450,000 to 600,000 distinct CDR3 sequences, about 17% of which are singletons, and around 15% rests with the top ten. The source is a man aged 18 to 35 who received the YFV17D yellow fever vaccine. The chain combines TRBV11-3 with TRBJ2-3; 10 nucleotides align to TRBD1. Sequenced here: PBMCs, sampled more than 4 days after the first yellow fever vaccination. CDR3 nucleotide sequence: TGTGCCAGCAGCTTAGAGGGGACAGGGGCCGCAGATACGCAGTATTTT. Its protein product is CASSLEGTGAADTQYF.